What follows are 6 T cell receptor beta chains derived from one specimen sequenced in a study of shared clonotypes between healthy human individuals (dated by TCRdb to the early 2020s). The library was made by the immunoSEQ multiplex PCR assay. The clones in this table, taken by TCRdb from immuneACCESS, are in-frame only. Not every clone is retained; where verified, under half of the shortfall comes from an unresolved V gene, and the cause of the rest is unknown. Within this sample are approximately 350,000 clones, with roughly 96% of them counted one time only. Together, the top ten hold 0.32% of the sample. The sequencing sample was made of memory CD8+ T cells sorted from blood. Read against the paper, the sample's cell subset or site label means: CD45RO+ cells pooled with CCR7-negative TemRA cells. The receptors were sampled from a young man in good health.

The V gene is TRBV10-3, the J gene TRBJ2-3, with unresolved D. Trimming left V 2 bases short and J 4 bases short, with 10 bases between. The CDR3 runs to 14 residues. From germline, CDR1 is ENHRY and CDR2 SYGVKD. The CDR3 reads CAISEEGLPDTQYF. Here the CDR3 DNA reads TGTGCCATCAGTGAGGAAGGCCTTCCAGATACGCAGTATTTT.

The V gene is TRBV12-5, the J gene TRBJ2-1; 9 bases agree with TRBD2. J was trimmed by 3 bases and V by 6 bases; bases with no gene match: 9. CDR3 length: 16 amino acids. Germline V gene lookup returns CDR1 LGHNT and CDR2 FRNRAP. The CDR3 loop reads CASGSAQAGGYNEQFF. DNA of the CDR3: TGTGCTAGTGGCTCGGCGCAAGCGGGAGGCTACAATGAGCAGTTCTTC.

V gene TRBV9 combines with J gene TRBJ2-2; 10 nucleotides agree with TRBD2. Trimming at V came to 0 bases and at J to 5 bases, leaving 4 bases not matched to a gene. Germline CDR1 is SGDLS and CDR2 is YYNGEE. The CDR3 has 16 residues. Here the CDR3 DNA reads TGTGCCAGCAGCGTAGTCCGGACTAGCGGAACCGGGGAGCTGTTTTTT. Its translation is CASSVVRTSGTGELFF.

The chain recombines TRBV5-1 with TRBJ2-6, with 9 positions matching TRBD1. The CDR3 runs 17 residues. Germline V lookup: CDR1 SGHRS, CDR2 YFSETQ. V gave up 6 bases and J gave up 1 base; unmatched junction bases: 8. CDR3 bases: TGCGCCAGCAAACGAGGGACAGGGAGGTCTGGGGCCAACGTCCTGACTTTC. It is translated as CASKRGTGRSGANVLTF.

This clone appeared a single time. The chain joins TRBV6-5 to TRBJ1-1; 10 bases map to TRBD1. J lost 7 bases, V lost 8 bases, and 10 bases had no gene match. Germline assignment: CDR1 MNHEY and CDR2 SVGAGI. The CDR3 is 14 amino acids. The CDR3: CASGRDRGRSEAFF. DNA of the CDR3: TGTGCCAGCGGGCGGGACAGGGGTAGGAGTGAAGCTTTCTTT.

The genes are TRBV7-9 and TRBJ2-5, with 9 bases matching TRBD2. The germline V gene has CDR1 SEHNR and CDR2 FQNEAQ (reference sequence). Trimming removed 5 bases from V and 1 base from J; junction bases left unmatched: 5. This CDR3 has 15 amino acids. This CDR3 reads CASSQGSGSQETQYF. In nucleotides, the CDR3 is TGTGCCAGCAGCCAAGGTAGCGGGAGCCAAGAGACCCAGTACTTC. The entire variable domain, with the rest obtained from reference TRBV7-9 and TRBJ2-5, is as follows: DTGVSQNPRHKITKRGQNVTFRCDPISEHNRLYWYRQTLGQGPEFLTYFQNEAQLEKSRLLSDRFSAERPKGSFSTLEIQRTEQGDSAMYLCASSQGSGSQETQYFGPGTRLLVL.